This entry lists 30 T cell receptor beta chains sequenced from one sample in a study of preoperative IRX-2 immunotherapy in early breast cancer. The treatment denotes: preoperative locoregional IRX-2 cytokine immunotherapy. Clones were read by immunoSEQ multiplex PCR, and TCRdb kept only the in-frame ones, dropping some. The sample has about 98,000 clones, approximately 90% seen once. Source: tumor tissue, taken after IRX-2 immunotherapy. The receptors here all came from a human donor with breast cancer.

The chain joins TRBV19 to TRBJ2-2; unclear D gene. Trimming shortened V by 6 bases and J by 4 bases, and 9 bases separated the two germline ends. The CDR3 contains 13 residues. CDR1 is LNHDA, CDR2 SQIVND, per germline (reference sequence). CDR3 protein: CASSRLSTGELFF. The DNA of the CDR3 is TGTGCCAGTAGCCGTCTTTCCACCGGGGAGCTGTTTTTT.

The chain joins TRBV7-8 to TRBJ2-2; a weak D match, TRBD1 (5 bases). Germline V gene lookup returns CDR1 SGHVS and CDR2 FQNEAQ. The V end was cut by 8 bases, the J end by 3 bases, with 10 bases between. This CDR3 spans 13 amino acids. The CDR3 sequence: CASAGFDTGELFF. The DNA of the CDR3 is TGTGCCAGCGCAGGGTTCGACACCGGGGAGCTGTTTTTT.

The V call is TRBV11-3, the J call TRBJ1-3; possibly TRBD1 for D (5 bases). V lost 3 bases and J 2 bases, leaving 8 bases between the germline ends. Germline CDR1 and CDR2: SGHNT and YENEEA. This CDR3 spans 14 amino acids. The CDR3 DNA is TGTGCCAGCAGCTTTGGGACGCCTGGAAACACCATATATTTT. Its protein is CASSFGTPGNTIYF. The variable domain in full, with the rest retrieved from reference TRBV11-3 and TRBJ1-3, is EAGVVQSPRYKIIEKKQPVAFWCNPISGHNTLYWYLQNLGQGPELLIRYENEEAVDDSQLPKDRFSAERLKGVDSTLKIQPAELGDSAVYLCASSFGTPGNTIYFGEGSWLTVV.

This rearrangement joins TRBV5-1 to TRBJ1-4; D gene unclear. CDR1 and CDR2 (germline): SGHRS, YFSETQ. CDR3 length equals 15 residues. V was cut by 5 bases and J by 0 bases, with 11 bases left in between. The CDR3 bases are TGCGCCAGCAGGCGAAGTCAGGCAACTAATGAAAAACTGTTTTTT. Its protein product is CASRRSQATNEKLFF.

The chain uses TRBV6-8 and TRBJ2-6; D tentatively reads TRBD1 or TRBD2 (7 bases each). CDR1 and CDR2 from the germline V gene are MNHGY and SAAAGT. Deletions cut 5 bases from V and 2 bases from J, with 13 bases between. The CDR3 totals 16 residues. The CDR3 DNA sequence: TGTGCCAGCAGTGGCAGGGGGGGGCCTGGGGCCAACGTCCTGACTTTC. Translation gives CASSGRGGPGANVLTF.

This chain uses TRBV18 with TRBJ1-2; a possible D gene is TRBD1 (6 bases). Trimming shortened V by 3 bases and J by 5 bases, and 16 bases separated the two germline ends. The CDR3 has 15 amino acids. Germline V lookup: CDR1 KGHSH, CDR2 LQKENI. CDR3 amino acids: CASSPAGQSFYGYTF. The CDR3 DNA reads as TGTGCCAGCTCACCCGCGGGACAAAGTTTTTATGGCTACACCTTC.

The J gene is TRBJ1-2, the V gene TRBV5-1, with TRBD1 matching over 7 bases. The CDR3 is 14 amino acids. Germline assignment: CDR1 SGHRS and CDR2 YFSETQ. With V trimmed by 5 bases and J by 6 bases, 10 bases remained unmatched. The CDR3 is CASRKTGPVDGYTF. The DNA for the CDR3 is TGCGCCAGCAGGAAGACAGGGCCGGTAGATGGCTACACCTTC.

This clone came up a few times. The genes are TRBV10-1 and TRBJ2-3; no firm D call. The CDR3 extends over 13 amino acids. CDR1 and CDR2 (germline): WNHNN, SYGVQD (reference sequence). The germline V and J ends were trimmed by 2 bases and 6 bases, with 9 bases remaining between them. The CDR3 DNA reads as TGCGCCAGCAGTGAGGGGGAATCGGATACGCAGTATTTT. This translates into CASSEGESDTQYF.

This clone came up once. This sequence joins TRBV19 and TRBJ2-6; D is unclear. The CDR3 loop spans 14 amino acids. V gave up 7 bases and J gave up 4 bases, with 11 bases separating them. CDR1 is LNHDA and CDR2 is SQIVND in the germline V gene (reference sequence). CDR3 DNA: TGTGCCAGTATGATGGGTACCGGGGCCAACGTCCTGACTTTC. Its protein product is CASMMGTGANVLTF.

This clone was detected once. The V gene is TRBV30, the J gene TRBJ1-4; D ambiguous. This CDR3 is built from 12 residues. In germline, CDR1 is GTSNPN, CDR2 SVGIG (reference sequence). Trimming cost V 4 bases and J 0 bases, with 3 bases left between them. The CDR3 bases are TGTGCCTGGACAACAACTAATGAAAAACTGTTTTTT. Its protein product is CAWTTTNEKLFF.

The V call is TRBV7-5, the J call TRBJ2-3; the D call in the table, TRBD2, was not verified against the DNA. TRBV7-5 is termed a pseudogene. This CDR3 spans 19 amino acids. CDR3 protein: CASRGGLGRSSPATDTQYF. CDR3 DNA: TGTGCCAGCAGGGGTGGACTCGGGAGGTCTAGTCCCGCGACAGATACGCAGTATTTT.

This chain connects TRBV5-1 to TRBJ1-1; D possibly corresponds to TRBD1 (6 bases). With 3 bases removed from V and 0 bases from J, the gap between germline ends came to 12 bases. The CDR3 covers 15 residues. CDR1 SGHRS and CDR2 YFSETQ come from the germline V gene. The CDR3 region has the DNA TGCGCCAGCAGCTCTCAACAGGGTATGAACACTGAAGCTTTCTTT. Translated: CASSSQQGMNTEAFF. The variable domain in full, completed from reference TRBV5-1 and TRBJ1-1, reads KAGVTQTPRYLIKTRGQQVTLSCSPISGHRSVSWYQQTPGQGLQFLFEYFSETQRNKGNFPGRFSGRQFSNSRSEMNVSTLELGDSALYLCASSSQQGMNTEAFFGQGTRLTVV.

The J gene is TRBJ2-6, the V gene TRBV7-7, with D perhaps assigned TRBD1 or TRBD2 (5 bases each). Germline-derived CDR1 and CDR2 are SSHAT and FNYEAQ (reference sequence). V lost 3 bases and J 0 bases, leaving 12 bases between the germline ends. This CDR3 contains 17 residues. The CDR3 sequence: CASSFGAVNSGANVLTF. The CDR3 nucleotides read TGTGCCAGCAGCTTCGGGGCAGTCAACTCTGGGGCCAACGTCCTGACTTTC. Looking up the rest from reference TRBV7-7 and TRBJ2-6 gives the full variable domain: GAGVSQSPRYKVTKRGQDVTLRCDPISSHATLYWYQQALGQGPEFLTYFNYEAQPDKSGLPSDRFSAERPEGSISTLTIQRTEQRDSAMYRCASSFGAVNSGANVLTFGAGSRLTVL.

The J gene is TRBJ1-5, the V gene TRBV19, with D maybe TRBD1 (5 bases). V gave up 5 bases and J gave up 2 bases, with 13 bases separating them. The CDR3 contains 15 residues. The germline CDR1 and CDR2 sequences are LNHDA and SQIVND (reference sequence). CDR3 nucleotides: TGTGCCAGTAGTGGGGGGGTTTTGGGCAATCAGCCCCAGCATTTT. Its translation is CASSGGVLGNQPQHF.

The V and J genes are TRBV7-5 and TRBJ2-3. TRBV7-5 is a recognized pseudogene. This CDR3 comprises 15 residues. CDR3 loop: CASSLDWGSTDTQYF. In DNA, the CDR3 is TGTGCCAGCAGCTTAGATTGGGGGAGCACAGATACGCAGTATTTT.

J is TRBJ1-2 and V is TRBV18; D unclear. V was clipped by 3 bases and J by 2 bases, with 10 bases between them. The CDR3 extends over 14 amino acids. Per germline, CDR1 KGHSH and CDR2 LQKENI. CDR3 region: CASSPGRNNYGYTF. In DNA form, the CDR3 reads TGTGCCAGCTCACCTGGCAGGAACAACTATGGCTACACCTTC.

This clone was seen once. V usage is TRBV10-2 and J usage is TRBJ1-5, with 8 positions matching TRBD1. V shed 2 bases, J shed 4 bases, and the junction held 4 bases outside the gene matches. The CDR3 is 15 amino acids. The germline CDR1 and CDR2 sequences are WSHSY and SAAADI. The CDR3 loop is CASSEDRGRNQPQHF. CDR3 in DNA: TGCGCCAGCAGTGAGGACAGGGGCCGGAATCAGCCCCAGCATTTT.

This clone was detected once. CDR3 protein: CASASGRAGETQYF. As DNA, the CDR3 is TGCGCCAGCGCCAGCGGGAGGGCCGGGGAGACCCAGTACTTC. The chain recombines TRBV29-1 with TRBJ2-5; 10 nucleotides agree with TRBD2. Germline V gives CDR1 SQVTM, CDR2 ANQGSEA. This CDR3 is 14 amino acids long. Filled out from reference TRBV29-1 and TRBJ2-5, the complete variable domain reads SAVISQKPSRDICQRGTSLTIQCQVDSQVTMMFWYRQQPGQSLTLIATANQGSEATYESGFVIDKFPISRPNLTFSTLTVSNMSPEDSSIYLCASASGRAGETQYFGPGTRLLVL.

This chain uses TRBV27 with TRBJ1-6; a possible D gene is TRBD1 (5 bases). With 3 bases removed from V and 7 bases from J, the gap between germline ends came to 10 bases. CDR3 size: 14 residues. Germline values: CDR1 MNHEY, CDR2 SMNVEV (reference sequence). CDR3 region: CASSFRQRNSPLHF. CDR3 nucleotide sequence: TGTGCCAGCAGTTTCCGACAGAGGAATTCACCCCTCCACTTT.

This chain connects TRBV6-8 to TRBJ2-5; D tentatively reads TRBD1 or TRBD2 (6 bases each). The V gene lost 2 bases and the J gene lost 4 bases, with 26 bases spanning the gap. The CDR3 totals 19 residues. Germline V lookup: CDR1 MNHGY, CDR2 SAAAGT. The CDR3 DNA follows: TGTGCCAGCAGTTACACAAATCCAATCCTAGTGGGGGGCCCAGAGACCCAGTACTTC. Protein: CASSYTNPILVGGPETQYF.

Comment on this clone: The read comes to an end 1 residue before the CDR3 does, leaving the germline J gene to fill in the end. The chain is built from TRBV6-1 and TRBJ1-3; D unclear. The length of the CDR3 is 15 residues. V lost 1 base and J 4 bases, leaving 11 bases between the germline ends. In germline, CDR1 is MNHNS, CDR2 SASEGT. The CDR3 here is CASSEVLSGGNTIYF. CDR3 DNA (partial): TGTGCCAGCAGTGAAGTTTTGAGTGGCGGAAACACCATATAT.

CDR3 DNA sequence: TGTGCCAGCTCACCTCCTAGACAGTTAAGGAACACTGAAGCTTTCTTT. This sequence encodes CASSPPRQLRNTEAFF. The chain carries TRBV18 and TRBJ1-1, with D possibly TRBD1 on 5 matching bases. Germline CDR1 is KGHSH and CDR2 is LQKENI. There are 16 residues in the CDR3. V was trimmed by 3 bases and J by 1 base, leaving 15 bases between them.

V usage is TRBV18 and J usage is TRBJ2-3, with D possibly TRBD2 on 5 matching bases. Germline V gene sequence: CDR1 KGHSH, CDR2 LQKENI. Trimming took off 1 base at V and 1 base at J, with 12 bases between the two ends. The CDR3 is made up of 16 amino acids. The CDR3 is CASSPLASGGTDTQYF. Written as DNA, the CDR3 is TGTGCCAGCTCACCACTAGCCAGCGGCGGCACAGATACGCAGTATTTT.

On this clone itself: The junction shows a germline mismatch at one end, possibly a read error. The rearrangement uses TRBV6-8 and TRBJ2-7; TRBD1 matches at 11 bases. The CDR3 spans 17 residues. Germline V CDR1 and CDR2: MNHGY, SAAAGT. CDR3 in DNA: TGTGCCATCAGTTCGGGACAGGGGGGTTTTAACCGGTACGAGCAGTACTTC. The encoded protein is CAISSGQGGFNRYEQYF.

V is TRBV11-3 and J is TRBJ1-4, with D perhaps TRBD1 (5 bases). Germline V lookup: CDR1 SGHNT, CDR2 YENEEA. V was clipped by 2 bases and J by 7 bases, with 14 bases between them. CDR3 size: 15 residues. The CDR3 spells CASSLRGTPFEKLFF. The CDR3 DNA sequence: TGTGCCAGCAGCTTACGGGGGACTCCTTTTGAAAAACTGTTTTTT.

A note on this clone: Because a base is unread or ambiguous, its residue is represented by X. The chain uses TRBV23-1 and TRBJ2-7, with D uncertain. TRBV23-1 is filed as an ORF, its function uncertain. The CDR3 totals 13 residues. The ends were cut back, 6 bases at V and 4 bases at J, with 13 bases in the middle. The CDR3 nucleotides are TGCGCCAGCAGCTTAGRCAGACTTTACGAGCAGTACTTC. This encodes CASSLXRLYEQYF.

The chain combines TRBV29-1 with TRBJ2-3, with D maybe TRBD1 (5 bases). Trimming took off 1 base at V and 8 bases at J, with 13 bases between the two ends. Germline V CDR1 and CDR2: SQVTM, ANQGSEA. The CDR3 runs 13 residues. This CDR3 is CSVEVQGWGTQYF. Written as DNA, the CDR3 is TGCAGCGTTGAAGTCCAGGGTTGGGGTACGCAGTATTTT.

J is TRBJ2-7 and V is TRBV18; TRBD2 agrees at 8 bases. The CDR3 has 17 amino acids. Germline V gene lookup returns CDR1 KGHSH and CDR2 LQKENI. V shed 3 bases and J 6 bases; nucleotides not matched to a gene: 16. The CDR3 loop is CASSPNRDTSGMGEQYF. The DNA for the CDR3 is TGTGCCAGCTCACCTAACCGGGACACTAGCGGCATGGGCGAGCAGTACTTC.

J is TRBJ2-1 and V is TRBV7-7; D might be TRBD1 (5 bases). CDR1 and CDR2 (germline): SSHAT, FNYEAQ (reference sequence). Trimming took 5 bases from V and 4 from J, leaving 15 bases between them. CDR3 length: 15 residues. Written as DNA, the CDR3 is TGTGCCAGCAGCCAAATATTAGACAGTTACAATGAGCAGTTCTTC. It translates to CASSQILDSYNEQFF.

The gene calls are TRBV30 and TRBJ1-4, with TRBD1 matching over 8 bases. CDR3 length: 16 residues. Trimming cost V 2 bases and J 3 bases; bases outside gene matches: 8. Per the germline V gene, CDR1 is GTSNPN and CDR2 is SVGIG (reference sequence). The CDR3 DNA follows: TGTGCCTGGAGTCCTGGGACAGGCCTCGCTAATGAAAAACTGTTTTTT. Amino acids: CAWSPGTGLANEKLFF.